This T cell receptor beta chain was identified in a study of T cells after yellow fever vaccination. Germline V gene lookup returns CDR1 MNHEY and CDR2 SVGEGT. V dropped 7 bases and J dropped 6 bases, with 15 bases sitting between them. The CDR3 runs 14 residues. Many counts were recorded for this clonotype. In making TCR cDNA, 5'RACE template switching added a universal primer site and UMIs to it. Each CDR3 protein is one row after TCRdb ran MiXCR on the 5' RACE reads. The sample carries fewer than 350,000 distinct CDR3 sequences, around 4.5% recorded once. This receptor was taken from a man younger than 35 who received the YFV17D yellow fever vaccine. V usage is TRBV6-2 or TRBV6-3 and J usage is TRBJ2-2; unclear D gene. The material sequenced was PBMCs, taken 15 days after the yellow fever booster vaccination. The CDR3 here is CASKIEELAGELFF. The CDR3 DNA reads TGTGCCAGCAAAATCGAGGAATTGGCCGGGGAGCTGTTTTTT.